This TCR beta chain appears in the sequencing data of a study of memory CD4+ T cells and cytomegalovirus serostatus. There are 13 residues in the CDR3. V lost 3 bases, J lost 7 bases, and 10 bases lay in between. Looked up from germline, CDR1 is MNHNY and CDR2 is SVGAGI (reference sequence). The table came from immunoSEQ multiplex PCR; TCRdb's copy has only in-frame clones and leaves some out. The sample includes tens of thousands of clones, roughly three quarters seen only once; the top ten take about 0.8%. Single viable CD3+CD4+CD8-CD45RO+ cells were sorted as the memory CD4+ T cells. The gene calls are TRBV6-6 and TRBJ2-1; a weak D match, TRBD1 (5 bases). The sequence was obtained from an adult in good health and CMV-seronegative. Sequencing used memory CD4+ T cells from blood. The CDR3 DNA sequence: TGTGCCAGCAGTTATCTTAGGGGAAATGAGCAGTTCTTC. Amino acid sequence: CASSYLRGNEQFF.